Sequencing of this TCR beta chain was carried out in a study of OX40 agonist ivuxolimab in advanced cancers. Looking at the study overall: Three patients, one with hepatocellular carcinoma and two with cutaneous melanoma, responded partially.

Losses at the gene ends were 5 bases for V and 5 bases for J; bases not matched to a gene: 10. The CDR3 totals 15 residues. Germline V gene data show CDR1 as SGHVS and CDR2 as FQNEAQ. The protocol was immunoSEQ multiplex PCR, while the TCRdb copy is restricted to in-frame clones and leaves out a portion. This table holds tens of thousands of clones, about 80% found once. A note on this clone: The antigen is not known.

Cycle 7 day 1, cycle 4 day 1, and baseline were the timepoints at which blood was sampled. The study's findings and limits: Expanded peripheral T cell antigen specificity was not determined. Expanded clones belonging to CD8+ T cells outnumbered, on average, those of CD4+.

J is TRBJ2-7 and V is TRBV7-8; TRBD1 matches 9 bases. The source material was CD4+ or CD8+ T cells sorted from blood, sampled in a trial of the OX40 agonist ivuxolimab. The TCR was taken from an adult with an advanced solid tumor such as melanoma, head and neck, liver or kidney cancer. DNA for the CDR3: TGTGCCAGCAGCCAAGGGGGGACAGGGATCCACGAGCAGTACTTC. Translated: CASSQGGTGIHEQYF.